This T cell receptor (beta chain) was observed in a study of T-cell reconstitution after alpha-beta-depleted transplantation in children. This clonotype was recorded many times. Germline CDR1 is SGHRS and CDR2 is YFSETQ. This CDR3 comprises 16 residues. The V end was cut by 6 bases, the J end by 1 base, with 16 bases between. Preparation of the TCRbeta library used unique molecular identifiers. TCRdb analysed the PCR reads with MiXCR anew, one entry per CDR3 protein. The data contain around 410,000 distinct CDR3 sequences, approximately 10% of them seen just once; the ten biggest clones take up 4.5% to 7%.

This material consisted of PBMCs from the stem cell graft donor, taken from the stem cell graft. The chain joins TRBV5-1 to TRBJ2-2, with D hard to call. The receptor's source is a human donor who donated a stem cell graft to a child with acute myeloid leukemia. The CDR3 spells CASNPYVGGNTGELFF. The CDR3 DNA is TGCGCCAGCAACCCCTATGTGGGCGGGAACACCGGGGAGCTGTTTTTT.